This T cell receptor beta chain was documented in a study of blood T cell repertoires in COVID-19. Study-wide background: Sites across the United States, Italy and Spain contributed samples from acute and convalescent COVID-19. Sources were T cells, B-cell-depleted T cells, or PBMCs; the material itself was cDNA or gDNA.

Germline CDR1 MDHEN, CDR2 SYDVKM. V was shortened by 6 bases and J by 5 bases, with 22 bases between the two germline ends. The CDR3 has 16 amino acids. Per the original data handling: Using reference gene primer amplification, nucleated cell counts were estimated. Produced via immunoSEQ multiplex PCR; TCRdb's table is partial and in-frame only. The D gene and trimming were derived from the DNA, and the V and J assignments and clone size from that table. This table has 250,000 or so clones, 86% appearing once. This rearrangement joins TRBV28 to TRBJ1-1; TRBD1 is a possible D gene (5 bases). Input material: peripheral blood. The source of this sequence is a woman aged 25 to 45 with active or convalescent COVID-19. CDR3 in DNA: TGTGCCAGCAGGGAATCGGCGGGGCAGGGATTAACTGAAGCTTTCTTT. Translated: CASRESAGQGLTEAFF.